This record covers a single T cell receptor beta chain. The antigen this receptor binds is unknown. Per-nucleotide qualities are absent, and no much larger clonotype sits a single base away. CDR1 and CDR2 were assigned from the germline V gene as SGHRS and YFSETQ. Counted from cysteine to phenylalanine, this CDR3 has 15 amino acids. Only the CDR3 DNA is retained, 45 bases long and in frame from the first base. Compared with germline, V lacks 4 bases and J lacks 2 bases; bases without a gene match: 3. Library preparation used the immunoSEQ multiplex PCR assay. For the multiplex PCR, a mixture combining 60 forward primers for TCR Vbeta segments and 13 reverse primers for TCR Jbeta segments was used. The CDR3 region of rearranged TCR beta genes was amplified from genomic DNA by a multiplex PCR assay. On the Illumina HiSeq System, the amplified TCR beta libraries were sequenced as 87-base-pair reads. In the paper's pipeline: A later analysis counted some 80 million unique TCR beta chains across the 640 or so repertoires, and around 9.9 million of these chains were shared by at least two donors. A nearest-neighbor algorithm error-corrected the raw reads and collapsed the reads into unique sequences, merging closely related sequences to remove PCR and sequencing errors. V, D and J gene segments were assigned by aligning CDR3 sequences to IMGT reference sequences. For a sequence to be retained, a match of at least six nucleotides to both a V gene segment and a J gene segment was required. Rearrangements were classified as productive when the CDR3 lacked stop codons and remained in frame with V and J, and all other rearrangements were classified as non-productive. Following IMGT convention, CDR3 was defined as the stretch from the second conserved V-encoded cysteine up to the conserved J-encoded phenylalanine. The earlier analysis of 500 to 750 of the donors excluded any sequence lacking an unambiguous match to a single V gene segment. An earlier analysis of fewer than 650 of the donors classified V segments as functional when productive rearrangements were above 56.7% and as segregating when the standard deviation between donors was above 5%. A statistical classification framework was developed to diagnose cytomegalovirus status using the catalog of TCR beta chain sequences. V and J gene assignment, in a later analysis, came from comparing TCR nucleotide sequences with IMGT/GENE-DB human TR gene sequences. The TCRdist pipeline was used in a later analysis to assign CDR3 sequences and most-parsimonious VDJ recombination scenarios. A later analysis defined each TCR beta chain by its CDR3 amino acid sequence plus V-gene family, and excluded reads lacking a unique V-gene family. As a way to deal with suspected cross-contamination and a sequencing artifact, a later analysis dropped 592 nucleotide sequences that were highly shared and had low generation probability. For each public chain, a later analysis derived a clonal expansion index from normalized ranks of inferred template counts within each repertoire. A later analysis computed generation probabilities with a VDJ recombination model fitted to out-of-frame rearrangements, and checked the results against IGoR. A later analysis scored TCR-TCR, TCR-HLA and TCR-CMV co-occurrence with hypergeometric tests, applying a repertoire-size bias correction to TCR pairs. A later analysis estimated false discovery rates by permuting HLA or CMV assignments 20 times. In a later analysis, co-occurring TCRs were grouped with DBSCAN, and TCRdist sequence similarity was added when clustering was performed within HLA-allele-positive subsets. Repertoires with fewer than 30,000 or more than 120,000 public chains, plus five repertoires with anomalous nucleotide sharing, were excluded from co-occurrence clustering. Imported from immuneACCESS, the table was reduced by TCRdb to in-frame sequences with V and J called. These copies leave out some clones; in studies compared against another copy, an unresolved V gene accounts for under half, and the cause of the remainder is not known. The V and J calls and the clone size are those of that table, but D and trimming were determined from the DNA. Counted in this sample were 150,000 to 200,000 clones; 60% to 85% of them appeared once. Jointly, the top ten make up around 3.1% of the sample.

The cohort comprised 550 to 700 healthy bone marrow donors. All cohort members were sampled while nominally healthy, although unrecorded immune exposures were likely present. The donor tested CMV seronegative and was one of the 352 seronegative cohort members. Every donor gave a peripheral blood sample, and the peripheral blood mononuclear cells from that sample were used for TCR beta sequencing. The Qiagen DNeasy Blood Extraction Kit was used to extract genomic DNA from the blood cell samples. The sample originates from a study of cytomegalovirus exposure and HLA in healthy donors (dated by TCRdb to between 2016 and 2019). Study-level background: In an earlier analysis of roughly 590 of the donors, around 290 Gb of sequence data and 117 million unique TCR beta sequences from roughly 200 million T cells were reported. Typing coverage varied by locus: roughly 629-640 donors for A, B, C, DRB1 and DQB1; roughly 510 for DQA1; about 600 for DPA1; fewer than 480 for DPB1. The study combined high-throughput TCR immunosequencing, statistical association of individual TCRs with disease status, and machine learning to predict cytomegalovirus infection status. A later analysis re-examined previously published TCR beta repertoires from just over 650 donors and added high-resolution HLA genotyping to investigate patterns of TCR occurrence. Because of strong linkage in the cohort, roughly five DR-DQ haplotypes were treated as single units for association and clustering. All discovery cohort repertoires had been generated on a single sequencing platform. HLA typing covered class I and class II loci at four-digit resolution. Across about 380 genotyped donors of the cohort, an average of approximately 240,000 unique TCR beta nucleotide sequences per donor were sequenced, and approximately 17% of those sequences were non-productive. In a later genetic analysis, genome-wide SNP genotypes for about three fifths of the 666 donors were used, and that subset was treated as a discovery cohort. Among the roughly 410 genotyped donors, under 90% belonged to the genetic ancestry cluster associated with self-reported Caucasian donors. Rather than using new phenotypic data, the later analysis identified candidate immune exposures from TCR beta sequences and from how often those sequences occurred across donors. A separate validation cohort of about 110 different subjects was used in addition to the 666-subject first cohort. The study was designed to test whether signatures of past pathogen exposure could be identified by cataloging public T cell receptors. Alongside the repertoire data, information on donor age, sex, ethnicity and CMV serostatus was compiled. An early release that covered about 600 HLA-typed donors contained around 330 gigabases of sequencing data and roughly 84 million unique TCR sequences. Using immunosequencing, the study profiled T cell repertoires from 666 subjects and related those repertoires to cytomegalovirus serostatus. An earlier analysis of approximately 580 of the donors used high-throughput TCR beta sequencing to judge whether each TCR beta V gene segment behaved as functional or pseudogenic.

Study-wide conclusions, independent of this receptor: For the cohort, immune exposure information was limited to CMV serostatus. The study gave a list of over 150 TCR beta chains associated with cytomegalovirus. In this cohort, only TCR beta chains were sequenced, and detectable features were limited by the absence of alpha or paired-chain data. A later genetic analysis associated a missense DCLRE1C variant with V-gene and J-gene trimming of TCR beta chains, and an independent cohort replicated the association. In a later analysis, HLA-associated TCR beta chains were found to be more clonally expanded and to have lower generation probabilities than equally common non-associated chains. A later analysis found that TCR association rates varied across HLA loci, with DRB1 alleles showing the most associated TCRs and HLA-C alleles the fewest. Three of the identified cytomegalovirus-associated TCR beta chains were confirmed in vitro to be specific for cytomegalovirus antigens. Assigning TCR associations to individual alleles was difficult when HLA alleles, especially DR and DQ, strongly co-occurred. Most TCR sequences were seen in very few donors, while some public TCRs were found in many individuals. An earlier analysis of 450 to 750 of the donors showed that most TCR beta V segments appeared in productive rearrangements either about 87% or about 30% of the time, which broadly matched IMGT annotations. Roughly uniform sequencing depth across donors was assumed in presence/absence analyses, although this assumption may not hold. Because HLA typing was missing for some donors at each locus, association tests included only the typed subset. According to a later analysis, most CMV-associated TCR beta chains appeared to be HLA-restricted, and the HLA associations seemed to be driven largely by CMV exposure. Some IMGT-functional V segments, including TRBV6-2 and TRBV6-3, could not be told apart with the 87-base-pair reads, so those segments were excluded. Seventeen rarely observed V segments, including chromosome 9 orphons, were excluded from the earlier analysis of a few hundred of the donors because counts were too low. A group of highly shared sequence variants was considered likely to be a technical artifact of the sequencing pipeline. Specific HLA alleles were associated with more than 15,000 TCR beta sequences at a false discovery rate of 0.05 in a later analysis. A later analysis reported that several top co-occurrence clusters appeared linked to parvovirus B19, influenza, CMV and Epstein-Barr virus. Compared with the approximately 720-donor mean, donors in an Asian-associated ancestry cluster had fewer N-insertions in productive TCRs, according to a later genetic analysis. It was suggested by the authors that the approach could potentially be generalized to other disease states and immunological phenotypes. Linkage disequilibrium might explain the correlated functional status among segregating V segments, but an unknown experimental factor could not be ruled out. A further reported finding was that TCR beta sequences accurately predicted the HLA-A and HLA-B alleles for most subjects in the first cohort. In both the original and validation cohorts, the classifier was reported to diagnose cytomegalovirus status with high specificity and sensitivity.

The sequence derives from a woman between 35 and 50 years old in good health and CMV-seronegative. The V and J segments used are TRBV5-1 and TRBJ2-7, with 13 bases in between that match TRBD2. Source material: PBMCs. The CDR3 in this case is CASSRTSGGAYEQYF. The DNA reads TGCGCCAGCAGCCGCACTAGCGGGGGGGCCTACGAGCAGTACTTC.